This section outlines one TCR beta chain sequence together with its context. The antigen remains unidentified. The data belong to a study of T cells in localized non-small cell lung cancer. Broader study findings: Increased T cell density in blood showed an association with longer overall survival.

Trimming shortened V by 0 bases and J by 0 bases, and 12 bases separated the two germline ends. The CDR3 extends over 18 amino acids. Germline-derived CDR1 and CDR2 are LNHNV and YYDKDF (reference sequence). The data were produced by immunoSEQ multiplex PCR, yet TCRdb's version contains in-frame clones alone and is incomplete. The table shows 28,000 or so clones, with 81% occurring only once. The sample in question was peripheral blood, obtained before any cancer treatment. The genes are TRBV15 and TRBJ1-6; no clear D gene. The TCR comes from a man aged 40 to 70 with stage III squamous cell lung carcinoma. CDR3 sequence reads: CATSRDAGPSSYNSPLHF. CDR3 nucleotides: TGTGCCACCAGCAGAGATGCGGGCCCAAGCTCCTATAATTCACCCCTCCACTTT.